The rows below give T cell receptor beta chains drawn from one sample of a study of shared clonotypes between healthy human individuals. The method was immunoSEQ multiplex PCR; TCRdb's version includes in-frame clones alone and lacks a portion of them. The table has some 1 million clones, around 76% seen once. The sequencing sample was made of memory CD4+ T cells sorted from blood. Receptor source: a man aged 18 to 29 in good health. The CDR3 runs from the conserved cysteine through the conserved F or W. A D gene is named only where the DNA matches it firmly. Some rows have no size entry. The others give once, few or many, or a class for an expanded clone.

d_gene | j_gene | abundance | v_gene | CDR3nt | CDR3aa
TRBD1 | TRBJ2-7 | - | TRBV30 | TGTGCCTGGAAGAATAACAGGGGGACCTACGAGCAGTACTTC | CAWKNNRGTYEQYF
TRBD2 | TRBJ2-7 | few | TRBV7-8 | TGTGCCAGCAGCTTTAGCCGACTAGCGGGGGGGAACGAGCAGTACTTC | CASSFSRLAGGNEQYF
- | TRBJ2-2 | once | TRBV25-1 | TGTGCCAGCAGTGAAGGGGGTCTGGGCACCGGGGAGCTGTTTTTT | CASSEGGLGTGELFF
- | TRBJ2-2 | - | TRBV10-1 | TGCGCCAGCAGTGAGTGGTCAGGGGAGCTGTTTTTT | CASSEWSGELFF
- | TRBJ2-3 | - | TRBV5-1 | TGCGCCAGCAGCGCCGACTACCTCCGCACAGATACGCAGTATTTT | CASSADYLRTDTQYF
TRBD2 | TRBJ2-7 | once | TRBV5-8 | TGTGCCAGCAGCCCGACTAGCGGGAGGGCCTACGAGCAGTACTTC | CASSPTSGRAYEQYF
TRBD1 | TRBJ1-4 | - | TRBV10-3 | TGTGCCATCAGTGGCCCGGGACAGAATGAAAAACTGTTTTTT | CAISGPGQNEKLFF
TRBD2 | TRBJ2-5 | few | TRBV4-1 | TGCGCCAGCAGCCAAGACCGGGACTACCAGACCCAGTACTTC | CASSQDRDYQTQYF
TRBD1 | TRBJ2-6 | - | TRBV5-6 | TGTGCCAGCAGTCCTAGGACAGGGGGGCACTCTGGGGCCAACGTCCTGACTTTC | CASSPRTGGHSGANVLTF
- | TRBJ2-1 | - | TRBV27 | TGTGCCAGCGCAGGGCGACCTCTATACAATGAGCAGTTCTTC | CASAGRPLYNEQFF
- | TRBJ1-2 | once | TRBV11-2 | TGTGCCAGCAGCTTACTCGCTTCACAAGCACACTATGGCTACACCTTC | CASSLLASQAHYGYTF
- | TRBJ2-2 | few | TRBV5-1 | TGCGCCAGCAGCCATCGGGAGACCGGGGAGCTGTTTTTT | CASSHRETGELFF
- | TRBJ2-5 | - | TRBV29-1 | TGCAGCGTTGAAACCCGGGGCAGGGTGATTGAAGAGACCCAGTACTTC | CSVETRGRVIEETQYF
- | TRBJ1-1 | - | TRBV19 | TGTGCCAGTAGTGTCGTACGGTTCACTGAAGCTTTCTTT | CASSVVRFTEAFF
- | TRBJ2-5 | - | TRBV13 | TGTGCCACTGAGACCCAGTACTTC | CATETQYF
- | TRBJ2-2 | - | TRBV5-1 | TGCGCCAGCAGCTTGAGTCTCAGTTACCTTTTCGCGAACACCGGGGAGCTGTTTTTT | CASSLSLSYLFANTGELFF
TRBD2 | TRBJ2-2 | - | TRBV5-1 | TGCGCCAGCAGCTTGGAACCTAGCGGGACAAACACCGGGGAGCTGTTTTTT | CASSLEPSGTNTGELFF
- | TRBJ1-4 | - | TRBV5-1 | TGCGCCAGCAGCTTTTATCCAGACGCTGAAAAACTGTTTTTT | CASSFYPDAEKLFF
- | TRBJ2-1 | - | TRBV27 | TGTGCCACTACTCGACCGTACAATGAGCAGTTCTTC | CATTRPYNEQFF
- | TRBJ1-6 | - | TRBV21-1 | TGTGCCAGCAGCAACCGGGGCCCCAATTCACCCCTCCACTTT | CASSNRGPNSPLHF
TRBD2 | TRBJ2-5 | - | TRBV5-1 | TGCGCCAGCAGCCCGGCGGGGGGGCTGCAAGAGACCCAGTACTTC | CASSPAGGLQETQYF
- | TRBJ2-7 | - | TRBV7-2 | TGTGCCAGCAGCCCCCCCCGGGTGTTGCTTCGCGAGCAGTACTTC | CASSPPRVLLREQYF
TRBD1 | TRBJ1-4 | - | TRBV19 | TGTGCCAGTAGTTCTTCGACAGGGGGAAATGAAAAACTGTTTTTT | CASSSSTGGNEKLFF
TRBD1 | TRBJ2-7 | - | TRBV13 | TGTGCCAGCGCCCGGGACAGGGGTTACGAGCAGTACTTC | CASARDRGYEQYF
TRBD2 | TRBJ2-1 | - | TRBV7-2 | TGTGCCAGCAGCTTATCGGGGCGGGGGGCCCTAAATGAGCAGTTCTTC | CASSLSGRGALNEQFF
- | TRBJ2-5 | - | TRBV29-1 | TGCAGCGTTGAACGAGGGGGTGAGACCCAGTACTTC | CSVERGGETQYF
TRBD1 | TRBJ2-7 | once | TRBV5-5 | TGTGCCAGCAGCCCGGGACAGGGGGGGTCCTACGAGCAGTACTTC | CASSPGQGGSYEQYF
TRBD2 | TRBJ2-5 | - | TRBV28 | TGTGCCAGCAGATCCTCAGGCGGGGGGGAGACCCAGTACTTC | CASRSSGGGETQYF
- | TRBJ2-2 | - | TRBV11-2 | TGTGCCAGCAGCTTAGATAGAGGGTTTAACACCGGGGAGCTGTTTTTT | CASSLDRGFNTGELFF
TRBD1 | TRBJ1-4 | few | TRBV5-1 | TGCGCCAGCACCTTGGGGGACAGGGGACATGAAAAACTGTTTTTT | CASTLGDRGHEKLFF
TRBD1 | TRBJ2-3 | - | TRBV19 | TGTGCCAGTAGGCGGACAGGGGGAAGCACAGATACGCAGTATTTT | CASRRTGGSTDTQYF
- | TRBJ1-6 | - | TRBV6-5 | TGTGCCAGCAGTGCTATCATGGACTCGAAGAAAGGGTTT | CASSAIMDSKKGF
TRBD2 | TRBJ2-7 | - | TRBV6-6 | TGTGCCAGCAGTTTAGGGACTAGCAGCTACGAGCAGTACTTC | CASSLGTSSYEQYF
TRBD2 | TRBJ2-7 | once | TRBV9 | TGTGCCAGCAGCGTAGACCCAGCGGGGTCCTACGAGCAGTACTTC | CASSVDPAGSYEQYF
TRBD1 | TRBJ2-6 | - | TRBV28 | TGTGCCAGCAGGCGACAGGGATCCGGGGCCAACGTCCTGACTTTC | CASRRQGSGANVLTF
- | TRBJ1-2 | few | TRBV5-4 | TGTGCCAGCAGCCCTGAAGGGACCACTAACTATGGCTACACCTTC | CASSPEGTTNYGYTF
TRBD1 | TRBJ2-3 | once | TRBV15 | TGTGCCACCAGCAGCGGGACAGGGGATACAGATACGCAGTATTTT | CATSSGTGDTDTQYF
- | TRBJ2-3 | - | TRBV20-1 | TGCAGTGCTAGAGGATCAGATACGCAGTATTTT | CSARGSDTQYF
TRBD1 | TRBJ1-4 | - | TRBV27 | TGTGCCAGCAGTTCCCGACAGGGGGCTCGCGAAAAACTGTTTTTT | CASSSRQGAREKLFF
TRBD1 | TRBJ2-4 | - | TRBV6-1 | TGTGCCAGCAGTGACCGTCCGGGACAGGGGACGAACATTCAGTACTTC | CASSDRPGQGTNIQYF
- | TRBJ2-3 | - | TRBV4-3 | TGCGCCAGCAGCCAAGATGGCAGGGCGGACGATACGCAGTATTTT | CASSQDGRADDTQYF
TRBD2 | TRBJ2-5 | once | TRBV5-1 | TGCGCCAGCAGCGACACCGGGACTAGTAAAGAGACCCAGTACTTC | CASSDTGTSKETQYF
- | TRBJ1-1 | - | TRBV2 | TGTGCCAGCATGGTAGGGCAGGGGTACACTGAAGCTTTCTTT | CASMVGQGYTEAFF
- | TRBJ1-3 | - | TRBV2 | TGTGCCAGCAGCGGCCAGGGGTCTGGAAACACCATATATTTT | CASSGQGSGNTIYF
- | TRBJ2-5 | many | TRBV2 | TGTGCCAGCATAGCCTTTCCAAAAGAGACCCAGTACTTC | CASIAFPKETQYF
- | TRBJ1-5 | - | TRBV19 | TGTGCCAGTAGTATCTATGATCAGCCCCAGCATTTT | CASSIYDQPQHF
TRBD2 | TRBJ2-5 | - | TRBV5-1 | TGCGCCAGCAGCCCACGACTAGCGGGAGGCCAAGGGGAGACCCAGTACTTC | CASSPRLAGGQGETQYF
- | TRBJ1-2 | - | TRBV7-9 | TGTGCCAGCAGCTTCCCCCGGGCACCTCAGAACTATGGCTACACCTTC | CASSFPRAPQNYGYTF
- | TRBJ2-7 | - | TRBV10-3 | TGTGCCATCAAGCCGGGACCCCAGGGGGAGCAGTACTTC | CAIKPGPQGEQYF
TRBD1 | TRBJ1-1 | - | TRBV19 | TGTGCCACCTCAGGGACAGGGAACACTGAAGCTTTCTTT | CATSGTGNTEAFF
- | TRBJ2-7 | few | TRBV2 | TGTGCCAGCAGTGCTGTGCCGGGACTTGGTAGCCGGTCCTACGAGCAGTACTTC | CASSAVPGLGSRSYEQYF